This T cell receptor (beta chain) comes out of a study of T cell responses to AZD1222 COVID-19 vaccine. The V end lost 3 bases, the J end lost 2 bases, and 14 bases lay between the germline ends. Germline V gene sequence: CDR1 SGHRS, CDR2 YFSETQ. The CDR3 runs 15 residues. Generated by immunoSEQ multiplex PCR, the TCRdb table keeps only in-frame clones and is missing some. Altogether around 53,000 clones are present, approximately 89% being singletons, with the ten largest covering roughly 19%. The chain joins TRBV5-1 to TRBJ2-5; D remains unclear. This TCR was recovered from an adult in good health. Sequencing used peripheral blood, obtained on day 0 of MenACWY control vaccination. CDR3 residues: CASSSGSLGQETQYF. DNA of the CDR3: TGCGCCAGCAGCTCAGGCAGCTTGGGTCAAGAGACCCAGTACTTC.